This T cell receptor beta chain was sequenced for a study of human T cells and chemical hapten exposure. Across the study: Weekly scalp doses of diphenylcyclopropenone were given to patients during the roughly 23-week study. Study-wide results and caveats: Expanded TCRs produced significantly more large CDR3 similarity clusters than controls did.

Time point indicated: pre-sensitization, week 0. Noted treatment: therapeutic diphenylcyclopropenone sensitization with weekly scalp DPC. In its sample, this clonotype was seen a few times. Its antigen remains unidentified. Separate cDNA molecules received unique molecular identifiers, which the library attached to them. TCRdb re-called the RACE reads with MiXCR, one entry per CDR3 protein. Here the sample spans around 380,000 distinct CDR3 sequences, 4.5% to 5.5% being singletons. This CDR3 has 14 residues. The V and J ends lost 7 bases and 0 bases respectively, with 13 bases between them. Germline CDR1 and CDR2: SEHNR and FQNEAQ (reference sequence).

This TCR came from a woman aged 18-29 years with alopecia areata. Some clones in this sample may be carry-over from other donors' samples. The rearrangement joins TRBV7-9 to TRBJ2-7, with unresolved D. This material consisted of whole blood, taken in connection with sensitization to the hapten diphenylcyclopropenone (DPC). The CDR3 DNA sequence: TGTGCCAGCACCGAGCTCAGGAGCTCCTACGAGCAGTACTTC. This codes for CASTELRSSYEQYF. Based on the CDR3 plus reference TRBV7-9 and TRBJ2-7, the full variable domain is DTGVSQNPRHKITKRGQNVTFRCDPISEHNRLYWYRQTLGQGPEFLTYFQNEAQLEKSRLLSDRFSAERPKGSFSTLEIQRTEQGDSAMYLCASTELRSSYEQYFGPGTRLTVT.